These 22 T cell receptor beta chains originate from one sample sequenced in a study of T cell repertoires in cytomegalovirus infection (dated 2019 in TCRdb). The listed sequencing device is Illumina HiSeq 1500. TCRdb reprocessed the public reads (quality trimming at Q25 with fastp, clone calling with MiXCR) and kept in-frame beta chains. Rows with a matching CDR3 protein are joined into one entry that keeps the most common DNA and genes. The sample records approximately 630,000 distinct CDR3 sequences, 20% to 25% of which are singletons. The ten largest clones represent less than 9.5% of the sample. Sequencing was carried out using CD8+ T cells from PBMCs. All receptors come from a human donor in good health (CMV status not recorded). Some clones in this sample may be carry-over from other donors' samples.

This clonotype appeared many times. The chain joins TRBV7-9 to TRBJ1-1; D gene ambiguous. Germline-derived CDR1 and CDR2 are SEHNR and FQNEAQ (reference sequence). This CDR3 is 14 amino acids long. Trimming left V 1 base short and J 4 bases short, with 10 bases between. In nucleotides, the CDR3 is TGTGCCAGCAGCTTAGAGGCCTACCCCACTGAAGCTTTCTTT. Its translation: CASSLEAYPTEAFF. Drawing the rest from reference TRBV7-9 and TRBJ1-1, the complete variable domain is DTGVSQNPRHKITKRGQNVTFRCDPISEHNRLYWYRQTLGQGPEFLTYFQNEAQLEKSRLLSDRFSAERPKGSFSTLEIQRTEQGDSAMYLCASSLEAYPTEAFFGQGTRLTVV.

This clonotype was picked up a small number of times. This chain connects TRBV15 to TRBJ2-1; D is unclear. Trimming cost V 7 bases and J 1 base, with 11 bases left between them. Germline values: CDR1 LNHNV, CDR2 YYDKDF (reference sequence). The CDR3 runs 14 residues. The CDR3 here is CATTRQKSYNEQFF. As DNA, the CDR3 is TGTGCCACCACGAGGCAGAAATCCTACAATGAGCAGTTCTTC.

This clonotype occurred a few times. The chain is built from TRBV6-5 and TRBJ1-6; TRBD1 is a possible D gene (5 bases). The CDR3 runs to 14 residues. Germline lookup yields CDR1 MNHEY and CDR2 SVGAGI. Trimming removed 4 bases at V and 6 bases at J, with 10 bases between. DNA for the CDR3: TGTGCCAGCAGTTGGGACGTCGGTAATTCACCCCTCCACTTT. It codes for CASSWDVGNSPLHF.

This clonotype was recorded many times. The chain is built from TRBV4-1 and TRBJ2-2; 7 positions match TRBD1. After removal of 0 bases from V and 4 bases from J, the junction contained 8 bases not matched to a gene. There are 17 residues in the CDR3. Germline V lookup: CDR1 MGHRA, CDR2 YSYEKL. The CDR3 reads CASSQEIRQGVTGELFF. DNA for the CDR3: TGCGCCAGCAGCCAAGAGATTCGACAGGGAGTCACCGGGGAGCTGTTTTTT.

This clonotype was seen a few times. The chain employs TRBV29-1 and TRBJ2-1, with 7 positions matching TRBD1. The CDR3 extends over 15 amino acids. From germline, CDR1 is SQVTM and CDR2 ANQGSEA. The V and J ends lost 6 bases and 0 bases, in that order; junction bases with no gene match: 8. The CDR3 sequence: CSVNRGRSSYNEQFF. The CDR3, as DNA: TGCAGCGTCAACAGGGGCCGAAGCTCCTACAATGAGCAGTTCTTC.

J is TRBJ1-1 and V is TRBV15; D is unclear. V shed 10 bases and J shed 5 bases, with 17 bases lying between them. Per the germline V gene, CDR1 is LNHNV and CDR2 is YYDKDF (reference sequence). The CDR3 has 13 residues. The CDR3 reads CAILLPGKTEAFF. The CDR3 DNA follows: TGTGCCATCCTTCTACCGGGGAAGACTGAAGCTTTCTTT.

This clonotype was seen a few times. This chain uses TRBV28 with TRBJ2-7; possibly TRBD2 for D (6 bases). This CDR3 is 15 amino acids long. Trimming took 4 bases from V and 3 from J, leaving 16 bases between them. From germline, CDR1 is MDHEN and CDR2 SYDVKM. CDR3 nucleotide sequence: TGTGCCAGCAGTTCAACCTCCCCGGGACTCTACGAGCAGTACTTC. Its protein product is CASSSTSPGLYEQYF.

The chain uses TRBV2 and TRBJ2-1, with D tentatively TRBD2 (7 bases). Germline V CDR1 and CDR2: SNHLY, FYNNEI. The germline V and J ends were trimmed by 4 bases and 9 bases, with 19 bases remaining between them. This CDR3 has 15 amino acids. CDR3 bases: TGTGCCAGCAGTGCGAAGAGGGGGGGGGCACTTGAGCAGTTCTTC. Its protein product is CASSAKRGGALEQFF.

This sequence joins TRBV6-6 and TRBJ2-7; perhaps TRBD1 as D (5 bases). The CDR3 contains 14 residues. Germline V gene data show CDR1 as MNHNY and CDR2 as SVGAGI (reference sequence). With 2 bases removed from V and 3 bases from J, the gap between germline ends came to 11 bases. Written as DNA, the CDR3 is TGTGCCAGCAGTTACGTGGACAAATTCTACGAGCAGTACTTC. This gives the protein CASSYVDKFYEQYF.

The rearrangement uses TRBV13 and TRBJ2-1; 9 bases are shared with TRBD2. V trimming: 0 bases; J trimming: 6 bases; junction bases outside the gene matches: 15. Germline V gene sequence: CDR1 PRHDT, CDR2 FYEKMQ (reference sequence). The CDR3 runs to 19 residues. CDR3 nucleotide sequence: TGTGCCAGCAGCTTAGGTGCACTAGCGGGCCCCGCTCCGGGCAATGAGCAGTTCTTC. Translated, it gives CASSLGALAGPAPGNEQFF.

As DNA, the CDR3 is TGTGCCAGCAGTCCTTTGAAGAACACTGAAGCTTTCTTT. Residues: CASSPLKNTEAFF. The chain carries TRBV6-2 or TRBV6-3 and TRBJ1-1, with D unresolved. V was shortened by 5 bases and J by 1 base, with 8 bases between the two germline ends. Per the germline V gene, CDR1 is MNHEY and CDR2 is SVGEGT. The CDR3 covers 13 residues.

This clonotype was found many times. The J gene is TRBJ2-1, the V gene TRBV6-6, with 10 positions matching TRBD2. The CDR3 runs to 16 residues. V lost 0 bases and J lost 9; bases outside the gene matches: 8. Germline V lookup: CDR1 MNHNY, CDR2 SVGAGI (reference sequence). The CDR3 is CASSYSGAGGLTEQFF. For the CDR3, the DNA is TGTGCCAGCAGTTACTCGGGAGCGGGGGGGCTCACTGAGCAGTTCTTC.

The chain links TRBV12-5 to TRBJ2-6; D remains unclear. Trimming removed 3 bases from V and 2 bases from J, with 5 bases in between. This CDR3 region has 14 residues. The germline gives CDR1 LGHNT, CDR2 FRNRAP. CDR3 sequence: CASGFFPGANVLTF. The CDR3 DNA is TGTGCTAGTGGTTTTTTCCCTGGGGCCAACGTCCTGACTTTC. The full variable domain, completed using reference TRBV12-5 and TRBJ2-6, is DARVTQTPRHKVTEMGQEVTMRCQPILGHNTVFWYRQTMMQGLELLAYFRNRAPLDDSGMPKDRFSAEMPDATLATLKIQPSEPRDSAVYFCASGFFPGANVLTFGAGSRLTVL.

Only a few counts were recorded for this clonotype. The chain carries TRBV12-3 or TRBV12-4 and TRBJ2-1; TRBD2 matches 9 bases. The V segment lost 3 bases and the J segment 4 bases; nucleotides outside the gene matches: 4. The CDR3 extends over 15 amino acids. For the CDR3, the DNA is TGTGCCAGCAGTTTTAGCGGGAGAATATACAATGAGCAGTTCTTC. It translates to CASSFSGRIYNEQFF.

This clonotype was counted only a few times. The chain links TRBV28 to TRBJ2-1, with D possibly matching TRBD2 (6 bases). CDR3 length: 18 residues. Germline V CDR1 and CDR2: MDHEN, SYDVKM. Between the trimmed V and J ends, which lost 4 bases and 0 bases, there was a span of 19 bases. CDR3 nucleotide sequence: TGTGCCAGCAGTTATCCCTCGGGACTCCAGAGCTCCTACAATGAGCAGTTCTTC. It specifies CASSYPSGLQSSYNEQFF.

This clonotype showed up many times. This chain connects TRBV7-6 to TRBJ1-1; the D is unclear. Germline V lookup: CDR1 SGHVS, CDR2 FNYEAQ. The CDR3 totals 14 residues. Trimming stripped 2 bases from V and 0 bases from J, with 7 bases between. The CDR3 sequence is CASSLRSMNTEAFF. The CDR3 bases are TGTGCCAGCAGCTTAAGATCCATGAACACTGAAGCTTTCTTT.

The chain uses TRBV29-1 and TRBJ2-7; D not certain. Trimming took off 6 bases at V and 6 bases at J, with 12 bases between the two ends. Germline V gives CDR1 SQVTM, CDR2 ANQGSEA. The CDR3 is made up of 11 amino acids. The CDR3 region has the DNA TGCAGCGTAATTAAGGGTCCCGAGCAGTACGTC. Its translation: CSVIKGPEQYV.

DNA of the CDR3: TGCAGTGCTAGAGTTCACCCGACGGGGGGGTACGAGCAGTACTTC. This gives the protein CSARVHPTGGYEQYF. This chain links TRBV20-1 with TRBJ2-7; 8 positions match TRBD2. Germline CDR1 DFQATT, CDR2 SNEGSKA (reference sequence). This CDR3 has 15 amino acids. V was clipped by 1 base and J by 4 bases; unmatched bases: 9.

This clonotype was counted at least ten times. The chain recombines TRBV12-3 or TRBV12-4 with TRBJ2-3, with 7 bases identical to TRBD1. V shed 1 base and J 2 bases; nucleotides not matched to a gene: 6. The CDR3 runs to 16 residues. The CDR3 loop reads CASSLGQGRFTDTQYF. DNA of the CDR3: TGTGCCAGCAGTTTAGGACAGGGAAGGTTCACAGATACGCAGTATTTT.

The V and J genes are TRBV6-2 or TRBV6-3 and TRBJ2-7; the D is unclear. Trimming pared 7 bases from V and 3 bases from J, leaving 13 bases between. The CDR3 is 13 residues long. Germline loops: CDR1 MNHEY, CDR2 SVGEGT. In DNA, the CDR3 is TGTGCCAGCACCCCGGACGACGTCTACGAGCAGTACTTC. The encoded protein is CASTPDDVYEQYF.

This chain links TRBV4-3 with TRBJ2-6; 8 bases align to TRBD1. Germline V gene data show CDR1 as LGHNA and CDR2 as YSLEER. This CDR3 region has 18 residues. Losses at the gene ends were 0 bases for V and 0 bases for J; bases not matched to a gene: 4. CDR3 DNA: TGCGCCAGCAGCCAAGAAGACAGGGGTCTCTCTGGGGCCAACGTCCTGACTTTC. It codes for CASSQEDRGLSGANVLTF.

Notes on this clonotype: Just one base apart from a much larger clone, this may be a read error. The J gene is TRBJ2-1, the V gene TRBV7-2; D is unresolved. The CDR3 has 15 residues. V was pared by 3 bases and J by 11 bases, with 20 bases between. CDR1 and CDR2 (germline): SGHTA, FQGNSA. Written as DNA, the CDR3 is TGTGCCAGCAGCTTCCCCCCCAGTATGGATAATAAGCAGTTCTTC. Amino acid sequence: CASSFPPSMDNKQFF.